This T cell receptor (beta chain) was sequenced during a study of T cells in tumors after PD-1 blockade. Study details: A subset received ongoing vismodegib 150 mg daily alongside anti-PD-1 therapy. Mean per tumor sample: approximately 26,000 templates (554-99,264), 6,041 unique clonotypes. Study-level points and caveats: Blood contained about 40% of the tumor's TCR clonotypes.

The same primary tumor site was biopsied both before and after PD-1 blockade. Method: immunoSEQ multiplex PCR; TCRdb's copy keeps in-frame clones and lacks some. This sample has roughly 12,000 clones, with 63% found just once. The CDR3 loop spans 15 amino acids. The germline V gene has CDR1 MRHNA and CDR2 SNTAGT. J lost 5 bases, V lost 4 bases, and 5 bases had no gene match. On this clone itself: Its antigen is as yet unknown.

The TCR comes from a human donor with basal cell carcinoma. The chain uses TRBV6-4 and TRBJ2-3; TRBD2 agrees at 11 bases. Material: tumor tissue, obtained before anti-PD-1 treatment. The CDR3 reads CASSAVAGGEDTQYF. The CDR3 DNA sequence: TGTGCCAGCAGTGCCGTAGCGGGAGGGGAAGATACGCAGTATTTT.